The 18 T cell receptor beta chains in this list originate from one sample, sequenced in a study of T cells in Graves' hyperthyroidism and ophthalmopathy. The CDR3 regions of TCR beta were amplified from RNA transcripts. The study used the HTBI primer set for a first-round RT-PCR of the TCR CDR3. Using its own MiXCR run on the multiplex PCR reads, TCRdb lists one record per CDR3 protein. The sample lists about 290,000 distinct CDR3 sequences, about an eighth seen once, with 7.8% in the top ten. Sample: blood. These receptors all come from a woman in her 30s with Graves' hyperthyroidism that later progressed to Graves' ophthalmopathy.

This clonotype was picked up many times. This chain links TRBV20-1 with TRBJ2-1; 10 bases are a match to TRBD2. Germline values: CDR1 DFQATT, CDR2 SNEGSKA (reference sequence). With 1 base clipped from V and 2 bases from J, the junction kept 5 bases outside the gene matches. The CDR3 has 16 residues. The CDR3 loop is CSARGLAGVPYNEQFF. In DNA, the CDR3 is TGCAGTGCTAGAGGTCTAGCGGGAGTTCCCTACAATGAGCAGTTCTTC.

The rearrangement joins TRBV28 to TRBJ2-7, with 11 bases matching TRBD2. Germline CDR1 is MDHEN and CDR2 is SYDVKM. The CDR3 extends over 14 amino acids. V was clipped by 6 bases and J by 7 bases; unmatched bases: 8. The CDR3 reads CASSWGPSGREQYF. The DNA of the CDR3 is TGTGCCAGCAGCTGGGGTCCTAGCGGGAGGGAGCAGTACTTC.

This clonotype was recorded at least ten times. CDR3 DNA sequence: TGTGCCTGGAGTGTAGGTTGGGGCAGCACTACAGAAGCTTTCTTT. It codes for CAWSVGWGSTTEAFF. This chain joins TRBV30 and TRBJ1-1, with a weak D call TRBD1 (5 bases). This CDR3 contains 15 residues. The ends were cut back, 0 bases at V and 8 bases at J, with 19 bases in the middle. CDR1 and CDR2 from the germline V gene are GTSNPN and SVGIG (reference sequence). Full variable domain (missing parts from reference TRBV30 and TRBJ1-1): SQTIHQWPATLVQPVGSPLSLECTVEGTSNPNLYWYRQAAGRGLQLLFYSVGIGQISSEVPQNLSASRPQDRQFILSSKKLLLSDSGFYLCAWSVGWGSTTEAFFGQGTRLTVV.

This clonotype occurred many times. The J gene is TRBJ2-3, the V gene TRBV13, with 11 bases identical to TRBD2. The CDR3 runs 16 residues. Germline values: CDR1 PRHDT, CDR2 FYEKMQ (reference sequence). The trim removed 5 bases at V and 5 bases at J, leaving 9 bases unmatched. This CDR3 reads CASSPIAGGHQDTQYF. The CDR3 bases are TGTGCCAGCAGCCCTATAGCGGGAGGGCATCAAGATACGCAGTATTTT.

This clonotype was seen ten or more times. This chain uses TRBV20-1 with TRBJ1-2, with a weak D call TRBD1 (6 bases). The CDR3 spans 12 residues. The germline V and J ends were trimmed by 3 bases and 4 bases, with 9 bases remaining between them. Germline assignment: CDR1 DFQATT and CDR2 SNEGSKA (reference sequence). The CDR3 region has the DNA TGCAGTGCTAGCCAGGGGAGCTATGGCTACACCTTC. Its protein is CSASQGSYGYTF.

Concerning this clonotype itself: One base away lies a much larger clone, so this may be a sequencing read error. The rearrangement uses TRBV7-2 and TRBJ1-2, with D possibly TRBD1 on 6 matching bases. Germline V gives CDR1 SGHTA, CDR2 FQGNSA. The V gene lost 6 bases and the J gene lost 7 bases, with 18 bases spanning the gap. The CDR3 runs to 14 residues. In DNA form, the CDR3 reads TGTGCCAGCAGTCCTGGGACACCCGGGGGTGGCTACACCTTC. It is translated as CASSPGTPGGGYTF.

This clonotype was observed at least ten times. The chain couples TRBV6-1 to TRBJ1-2, with 10 bases fitting TRBD1. CDR1 and CDR2 (germline): MNHNS, SASEGT. The CDR3 totals 13 residues. Unmatched junction bases numbered 3, after V lost 8 bases and J lost 3 bases. This chain's CDR3 is CASGDRGYYGYTF. The CDR3 DNA follows: TGTGCCAGCGGGGACAGGGGATACTATGGCTACACCTTC.

This clonotype occurred many times. The chain uses TRBV6-1 and TRBJ2-1, with a tentative D call TRBD2 (6 bases). Trimming took off 6 bases at V and 7 bases at J, with 13 bases between the two ends. This CDR3 comprises 13 residues. CDR1 and CDR2 (germline): MNHNS, SASEGT. The CDR3: CASRERAGNEQFF. In DNA, the CDR3 is TGTGCCAGCAGGGAGAGGGCGGGGAATGAGCAGTTCTTC.

This clonotype was seen repeatedly, ten times or more. J is TRBJ1-2 and V is TRBV7-8; 8 bases fit TRBD1. The germline CDR1 and CDR2 sequences are SGHVS and FQNEAQ. This CDR3 comprises 12 residues. V lost 3 bases, J lost 6 bases, and 0 bases stayed unmatched. Written as DNA, the CDR3 is TGTGCCAGCAGCTTGGACAGGGATGGCTACACCTTC. It specifies CASSLDRDGYTF.

V and J are TRBV7-2 and TRBJ2-5; 8 bases match TRBD2. Germline V gene sequence: CDR1 SGHTA, CDR2 FQGNSA. This CDR3 has 18 amino acids. V gave up 1 base and J gave up 4 bases; unmatched junction bases: 14. CDR3: CASSLGAGGRNHRETQYF. CDR3 nucleotide sequence: TGTGCCAGCAGCTTAGGGGCCGGCGGGAGGAATCATCGAGAGACCCAGTACTTC. Full variable domain (remainder filled in from reference TRBV7-2 and TRBJ2-5): GAGVSQSPSNKVTEKGKDVELRCDPISGHTALYWYRQSLGQGLEFLIYFQGNSAPDKSGLPSDRFSAERTGGSVSTLTIQRTQQEDSAVYLCASSLGAGGRNHRETQYFGPGTRLLVL.

This clonotype was counted many times. The V call is TRBV20-1, the J call TRBJ2-1; 11 nucleotides line up with TRBD2. From germline, CDR1 is DFQATT and CDR2 SNEGSKA (reference sequence). The CDR3 loop spans 13 amino acids. J was trimmed by 12 bases and V by 2 bases; bases with no gene match: 6. The CDR3 sequence: CSARYTSGSSQFF. CDR3 nucleotide sequence: TGCAGTGCTAGATACACTAGCGGGAGTTCGCAGTTCTTC.

The chain has TRBV14 and TRBJ1-1; the D gene is possibly TRBD1 (6 bases). Per the germline V gene, CDR1 is SGHDN and CDR2 is FVKESK. The V end was cut by 4 bases, the J end by 1 base, with 13 bases between. The CDR3 runs to 15 residues. DNA of the CDR3: TGTGCCAGCAGCCGAAGCAGGGGACCGAACACTGAAGCTTTCTTT. Protein sequence: CASSRSRGPNTEAFF.

This clonotype was observed at least ten times. The chain links TRBV20-1 to TRBJ2-7; 10 nucleotides agree with TRBD2. The germline V gene has CDR1 DFQATT and CDR2 SNEGSKA (reference sequence). The CDR3 is 13 amino acids. J was trimmed by 7 bases and V by 6 bases; bases with no gene match: 9. CDR3 protein: CSARTSGRQEQYF. The CDR3, as DNA: TGCAGTGCCCGGACTAGCGGTCGGCAAGAGCAGTACTTC.

V is TRBV19 and J is TRBJ1-5, with 12 bases matching TRBD1. The CDR3 covers 16 residues. From germline, CDR1 is LNHDA and CDR2 SQIVND (reference sequence). The V gene end was trimmed by 8 bases and the J gene end by 6 bases; junction bases not matched to a gene: 11. The CDR3 DNA follows: TGTGCCAGTTCCCCCTGGGGACAGGGGGCAGGTCAGCCCCAGCATTTT. This sequence encodes CASSPWGQGAGQPQHF.

This clonotype was picked up many times. The chain uses TRBV5-1 and TRBJ1-1, with D tentatively TRBD1 (5 bases). CDR3 length: 13 residues. V was pared by 5 bases and J by 3 bases, with 11 bases between. Germline CDR1 and CDR2: SGHRS and YFSETQ. CDR3 DNA sequence: TGCGCCAGCAGGCAGGGAGAGGACACTGAAGCTTTCTTT. Amino acid sequence: CASRQGEDTEAFF.

Points on this clonotype: This may be a read error, as it is one base from a much larger clone. V is TRBV6-1 and J is TRBJ2-2; 8 bases are a match to TRBD2. Germline V lookup: CDR1 MNHNS, CDR2 SASEGT. CDR3 length equals 17 residues. This CDR3 is CASREGSGKTNTGEPFF. Written as DNA, the CDR3 is TGTGCCAGCAGGGAAGGTAGCGGGAAAACTAACACCGGGGAGCCGTTTTTT.

There are many counts of this clonotype. The chain joins TRBV28 to TRBJ2-5, with TRBD1 matching 8 bases. V lost 2 bases to trimming and J lost 5 bases; unmatched junction nucleotides: 4. The CDR3 covers 14 residues. Germline V gene sequence: CDR1 MDHEN, CDR2 SYDVKM. The CDR3 nucleotides are TGTGCCAGCAGTTTACCACAGGGGGATGAGACCCAGTACTTC. It is translated as CASSLPQGDETQYF.

Many counts were recorded for this clonotype. The chain links TRBV5-1 to TRBJ2-1; no clear D gene. Between the trimmed V and J ends, which lost 0 bases and 4 bases, there was a span of 8 bases. The CDR3 is made up of 14 amino acids. Germline CDR1 reads SGHRS; CDR2 reads YFSETQ. The CDR3: CASSLDPSYNEQFF. In nucleotides, the CDR3 is TGCGCCAGCAGCTTGGATCCATCTTACAATGAGCAGTTCTTC.